This T cell receptor (beta chain) was profiled in a study of shared clonotypes between healthy human individuals. Study-level findings and limits: With a handful of donors compared, around 4.7% of naive CD4 clonotypes were shared. Only a few donors were included, so the genetic and exposure-history diversity represented was limited. Generation probabilities of non-shared clonotypes were lower (relative to those shared by all four donors).

Genomic DNA from each subset was divided evenly over several immunoSEQ plates. Sequencing was performed with immunoSEQ multiplex PCR; in TCRdb, only in-frame clones are kept and a portion is missing. The data show over 750,000 clones, approximately 96% seen once. Terminally differentiated effector memory CD45RA+ cells were excluded by CCR7 positive selection of CD45RO-negative cells. This CDR3 is built from 13 residues. V lost 3 bases and J 2 bases, leaving 8 bases between the germline ends. CDR1 and CDR2 (germline): MNHEY, SMNVEV (reference sequence). A note on this clone: Its antigen is still unknown. The same CDR3 can be traced to other DNA sequences in this sample.

The sample consisted of naive CD8+ T cells sorted from blood. The TCR was taken from a man younger than 40 in good health. V usage is TRBV27 and J usage is TRBJ2-7; tentatively, D is TRBD1 or TRBD2 (5 bases each). CDR3 protein: CASSLTGPYEQYF. CDR3 DNA sequence: TGTGCCAGCAGTTTGACGGGACCCTACGAGCAGTACTTC.